A single sample is the source of the 18 T cell receptor beta chains below, sequenced in a study of blood T cell repertoires in COVID-19. The repertoire was sequenced with immunoSEQ multiplex PCR; TCRdb's copy has only in-frame clones and lacks some. The sample comprises around 160,000 clones, more than 85% of which are singletons, and more than 0.75% rests with the top ten. The sequencing input was peripheral blood. The receptors were gathered from a man aged 18 to 30 with acute or convalescent COVID-19.

The CDR3 DNA sequence: TGTGCCAGCAGCCGACAGGGCACAGATACGCAGTATTTT. It yields the protein CASSRQGTDTQYF. The V gene is TRBV7-3, the J gene TRBJ2-3; TRBD1 might be the D (6 bases). The CDR3 extends over 13 amino acids. V lost 5 bases and J lost 1, with 7 bases in between. Germline assignment: CDR1 SGHTA and CDR2 FQGTGA.

The V and J genes are TRBV19 and TRBJ2-1, with D unclear. Germline V gene lookup returns CDR1 LNHDA and CDR2 SQIVND (reference sequence). The CDR3 length is 13 residues. V lost 3 bases and J lost 4, with 7 bases in between. The CDR3 loop is CASSIGTYNEQFF. CDR3 sequence (DNA): TGTGCCAGTAGTATTGGTACTTACAATGAGCAGTTCTTC.

This clone was observed a few times. CDR3 residues: CASSLTVVRNQPQHF. In DNA form, the CDR3 reads TGCGCCAGCAGCTTAACGGTGGTACGCAATCAGCCCCAGCATTTT. The chain employs TRBV5-1 and TRBJ1-5; D remains unclear. V dropped 2 bases and J dropped 2 bases, with 11 bases sitting between them. The germline CDR1 and CDR2 sequences are SGHRS and YFSETQ. The CDR3 loop spans 15 amino acids.

V gene TRBV18 combines with J gene TRBJ2-3; 8 bases map to TRBD1. The CDR3 length is 17 residues. V dropped 0 bases and J dropped 0; count of bases not matched to a gene: 5. CDR1 and CDR2 from the germline V gene are KGHSH and LQKENI. The CDR3: CASSPPGTGASTDTQYF. As DNA, the CDR3 is TGTGCCAGCTCACCACCCGGGACAGGTGCGAGCACAGATACGCAGTATTTT.

Here the CDR3 reads CASTRDLGNTEAFF. CDR3 in DNA: TGCGCCAGCACCAGGGATCTGGGGAACACTGAAGCTTTCTTT. The J gene is TRBJ1-1, the V gene TRBV5-1; weak D call: TRBD1 (5 bases). The CDR3 covers 14 residues. Trimming took off 6 bases at V and 1 base at J, with 13 bases between the two ends. From germline, CDR1 is SGHRS and CDR2 YFSETQ. The full variable domain, its missing parts supplied by reference TRBV5-1 and TRBJ1-1, is KAGVTQTPRYLIKTRGQQVTLSCSPISGHRSVSWYQQTPGQGLQFLFEYFSETQRNKGNFPGRFSGRQFSNSRSEMNVSTLELGDSALYLCASTRDLGNTEAFFGQGTRLTVV.

The V gene is TRBV9, the J gene TRBJ2-1; a weak D match, TRBD1 (6 bases). Between the trimmed V and J ends, which lost 2 bases and 7 bases, there was a span of 13 bases. CDR1 and CDR2 (germline): SGDLS, YYNGEE. CDR3 length equals 14 residues. CDR3 sequence: CASSVRQGKNEQFF. The CDR3 bases are TGTGCCAGCAGCGTTCGGCAGGGGAAGAATGAGCAGTTCTTC.

The chain is built from TRBV30 and TRBJ1-5; no clear D. Trimming removed 3 bases from V and 0 bases from J, with 12 bases in between. Germline V gene lookup returns CDR1 GTSNPN and CDR2 SVGIG (reference sequence). The CDR3 runs 15 residues. The CDR3 DNA reads TGTGCCTGGAGCTACGGGAGCCGTAGCAATCAGCCCCAGCATTTT. This gives the protein CAWSYGSRSNQPQHF. The variable domain in full, completed from reference TRBV30 and TRBJ1-5, reads SQTIHQWPATLVQPVGSPLSLECTVEGTSNPNLYWYRQAAGRGLQLLFYSVGIGQISSEVPQNLSASRPQDRQFILSSKKLLLSDSGFYLCAWSYGSRSNQPQHFGDGTRLSIL.

The rearrangement links TRBV29-1 to TRBJ1-5; the D gene is possibly TRBD1 (5 bases). This CDR3 has 12 amino acids. Germline values: CDR1 SQVTM, CDR2 ANQGSEA. V was shortened by 7 bases and J by 8 bases, with 15 bases between the two germline ends. CDR3 residues: CSARTGGEPQHF. In DNA, the CDR3 is TGCAGCGCCCGGACGGGGGGTGAGCCCCAGCATTTT.

Only one count was recorded for this clone. The chain combines TRBV19 with TRBJ1-4, with 7 bases fitting TRBD1. Looked up from germline, CDR1 is LNHDA and CDR2 is SQIVND (reference sequence). CDR3 length: 16 residues. The V gene end was trimmed by 6 bases and the J gene end by 3 bases; junction bases not matched to a gene: 10. CDR3 sequence reads: CASSQSPGQSNEKLFF. The CDR3 region has the DNA TGTGCCAGTAGCCAAAGTCCGGGACAGTCTAATGAAAAACTGTTTTTT.

The chain is built from TRBV10-3 and TRBJ2-5; a possible D gene is TRBD1 (6 bases). The CDR3 is made up of 15 amino acids. The V end was cut by 4 bases, the J end by 2 bases, with 14 bases between. Germline lookup yields CDR1 ENHRY and CDR2 SYGVKD. CDR3 amino acids: CAISVGGQNQETQYF. CDR3 nucleotides: TGTGCCATCAGTGTTGGGGGCCAGAATCAAGAGACCCAGTACTTC.

The chain couples TRBV5-1 to TRBJ2-1; 10 positions agree with TRBD1. The CDR3 length is 14 residues. Trimming at V came to 4 bases and at J to 8 bases, leaving 6 bases not matched to a gene. The germline V gene encodes CDR1 SGHRS and CDR2 YFSETQ. The CDR3: CASSAGQGSHEQFF. The CDR3 bases are TGCGCCAGCAGCGCGGGACAGGGGAGCCATGAGCAGTTCTTC.

V usage is TRBV5-1 and J usage is TRBJ2-2, with D possibly matching TRBD1 (5 bases). The germline CDR1 and CDR2 sequences are SGHRS and YFSETQ. The CDR3 has 15 residues. Trimming left V 0 bases short and J 0 bases short, with 6 bases between. The CDR3 region has the DNA TGCGCCAGCAGCTTGGTGACAGCGAACACCGGGGAGCTGTTTTTT. Protein sequence: CASSLVTANTGELFF.

This chain joins TRBV29-1 and TRBJ2-7; TRBD1 agrees at 7 bases. This CDR3 is 16 amino acids long. The V gene end was trimmed by 0 bases and the J gene end by 2 bases; junction bases not matched to a gene: 10. Germline CDR1 SQVTM, CDR2 ANQGSEA. The CDR3 DNA is TGCAGCGTTGAAGACGAAACAGGGGCCACAACCTACGAGCAGTACGTC. It codes for CSVEDETGATTYEQYV.

The J gene is TRBJ1-6, the V gene TRBV29-1; TRBD1 is a possible D gene (6 bases). Trimming pared 5 bases from V and 7 bases from J, leaving 15 bases between. Germline V CDR1 and CDR2: SQVTM, ANQGSEA. This CDR3 is 14 amino acids long. The CDR3 loop is CSVSLGQGNSPLHF. The DNA for the CDR3 is TGCAGCGTTTCATTAGGGCAGGGGAATTCACCCCTCCACTTT.

This clone was found once. The rearrangement links TRBV4-1 to TRBJ2-1; 11 nucleotides agree with TRBD2. Germline assignment: CDR1 MGHRA and CDR2 YSYEKL. The J segment lost 5 bases and the V segment lost 1 base, leaving 4 bases of the junction unmatched. The CDR3 contains 16 residues. The CDR3 DNA follows: TGCGCCAGCAGCCAAGGGGTAGCGGGGGGGAACAATGAGCAGTTCTTC. This translates into CASSQGVAGGNNEQFF.

The V and J genes are TRBV28 and TRBJ1-6; D unclear. The V gene lost 7 bases and the J gene lost 5 bases, with 12 bases spanning the gap. Germline V gene sequence: CDR1 MDHEN, CDR2 SYDVKM. CDR3 length: 14 amino acids. The CDR3, as DNA: TGTGCCAGCAACGCCCCAGGTGATAATTCACCCCTCCACTTT. This gives the protein CASNAPGDNSPLHF.

V gene TRBV2 combines with J gene TRBJ2-1; 9 bases fit TRBD2. Germline assignment: CDR1 SNHLY and CDR2 FYNNEI. The V and J ends lost 10 bases and 7 bases, in that order; junction bases with no gene match: 11. The CDR3 has 14 residues. CDR3 sequence (DNA): TGTGCCACGCCGACCGGGACTAGCCTAAATGAGCAGTTCTTC. Residues: CATPTGTSLNEQFF.

This sequence joins TRBV6-1 and TRBJ1-1; a possible D gene is TRBD1 (5 bases). The V and J ends lost 0 bases and 10 bases respectively, with 12 bases between them. The CDR3 spans 13 residues. Germline CDR1 is MNHNS and CDR2 is SASEGT. CDR3 bases: TGTGCCAGCAGTGAAGCCCAGGGTAGAGTAGCTTTCTTT. Translated: CASSEAQGRVAFF.